Reported below is one T cell receptor beta chain. This record belongs to a study of blood T cell repertoires in COVID-19. This CDR3 has 15 residues. V gave up 4 bases and J gave up 2 bases, with 13 bases separating them. CDR1 is SGHKS and CDR2 is YYEKEE in the germline V gene (reference sequence). Sequenced by immunoSEQ multiplex PCR; TCRdb stores in-frame clones only, minus some. The sample yields about 240,000 clones, roughly 90% seen once. Specimen: PBMCs or T cells enriched from blood (not recorded which). This rearrangement joins TRBV5-5 to TRBJ1-5; D not certain. The TCR was taken from a woman in her 30s with acute COVID-19. CDR3 loop: CASSETGSGNQPQHF. CDR3 coding DNA: TGTGCCAGCAGCGAGACGGGGTCGGGCAATCAGCCCCAGCATTTT.